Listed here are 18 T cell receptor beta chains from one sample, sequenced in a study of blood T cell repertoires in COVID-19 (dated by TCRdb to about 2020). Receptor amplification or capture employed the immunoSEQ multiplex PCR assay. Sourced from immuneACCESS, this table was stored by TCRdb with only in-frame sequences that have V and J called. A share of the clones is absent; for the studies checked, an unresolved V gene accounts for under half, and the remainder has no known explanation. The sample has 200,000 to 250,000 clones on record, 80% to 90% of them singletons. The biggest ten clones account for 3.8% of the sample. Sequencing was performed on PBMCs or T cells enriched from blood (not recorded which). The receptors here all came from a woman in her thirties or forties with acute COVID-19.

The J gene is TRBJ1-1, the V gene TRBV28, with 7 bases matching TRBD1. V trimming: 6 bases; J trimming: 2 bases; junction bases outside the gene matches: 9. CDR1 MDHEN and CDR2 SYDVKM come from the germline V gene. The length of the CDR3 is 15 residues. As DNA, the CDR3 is TGTGCCAGCAGAACCCGGGACAGACTAAACACTGAAGCTTTCTTT. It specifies CASRTRDRLNTEAFF.

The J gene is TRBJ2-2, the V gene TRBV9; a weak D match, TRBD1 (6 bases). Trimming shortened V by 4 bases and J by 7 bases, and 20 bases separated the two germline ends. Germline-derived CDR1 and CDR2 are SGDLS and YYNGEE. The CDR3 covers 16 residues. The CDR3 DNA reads TGTGCCAGCAGCCCCTTAGGGGGAGCGGTTATCGGGGAGCTGTTTTTT. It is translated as CASSPLGGAVIGELFF.

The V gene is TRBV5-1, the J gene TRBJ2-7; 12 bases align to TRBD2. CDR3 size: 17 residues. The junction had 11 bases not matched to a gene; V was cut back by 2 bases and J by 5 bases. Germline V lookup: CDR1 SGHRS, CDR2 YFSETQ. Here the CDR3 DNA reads TGCGCCAGCAGCTTTCTCCTAGCGGGAGGGCCGGAAAACGAGCAGTACTTC. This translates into CASSFLLAGGPENEQYF.

The CDR3 loop reads CASSPGGNTEAFF. The CDR3 DNA sequence: TGTGCCAGCAGTCCGGGGGGGAACACTGAAGCTTTCTTT. This chain connects TRBV6-5 to TRBJ1-1; weak D call: TRBD1 (5 bases). Germline CDR1 MNHEY, CDR2 SVGAGI. The ends were cut back, 5 bases at V and 1 base at J, with 8 bases in the middle. The CDR3 contains 13 residues.

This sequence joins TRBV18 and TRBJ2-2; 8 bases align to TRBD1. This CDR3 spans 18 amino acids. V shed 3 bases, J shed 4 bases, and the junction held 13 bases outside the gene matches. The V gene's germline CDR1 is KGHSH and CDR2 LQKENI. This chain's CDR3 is CASSPLAQGARGTGELFF. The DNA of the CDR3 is TGTGCCAGCTCACCCCTCGCTCAGGGGGCAAGGGGCACCGGGGAGCTGTTTTTT.

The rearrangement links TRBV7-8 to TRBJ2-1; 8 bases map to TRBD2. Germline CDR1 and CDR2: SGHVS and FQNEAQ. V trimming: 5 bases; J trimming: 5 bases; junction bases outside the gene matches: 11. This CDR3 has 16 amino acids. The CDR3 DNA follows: TGTGCCAGCAGCCCCGATCCGGGACTAGGCGACAATGAGCAGTTCTTC. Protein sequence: CASSPDPGLGDNEQFF.

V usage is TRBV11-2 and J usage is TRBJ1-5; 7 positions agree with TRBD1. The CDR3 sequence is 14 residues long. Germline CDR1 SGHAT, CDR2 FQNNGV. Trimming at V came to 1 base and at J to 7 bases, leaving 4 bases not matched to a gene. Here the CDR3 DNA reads TGTGCCAGCAGCTTAGGGGACAGATCCCAGCCCCAGCATTTT. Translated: CASSLGDRSQPQHF.

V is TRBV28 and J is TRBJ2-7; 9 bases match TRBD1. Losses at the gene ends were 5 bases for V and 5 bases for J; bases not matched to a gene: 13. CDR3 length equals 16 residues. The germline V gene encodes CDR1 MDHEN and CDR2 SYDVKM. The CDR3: CASSLRGTGSLHEQYF. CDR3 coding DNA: TGTGCCAGCAGTCTAAGGGGGACAGGGTCACTCCACGAGCAGTACTTC.

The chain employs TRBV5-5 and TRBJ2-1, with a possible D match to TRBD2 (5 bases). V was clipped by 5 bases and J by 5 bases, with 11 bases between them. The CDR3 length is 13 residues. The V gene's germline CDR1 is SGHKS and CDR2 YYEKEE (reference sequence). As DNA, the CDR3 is TGTGCCAGCAGATACGGACTCAACAATGAGCAGTTCTTC. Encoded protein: CASRYGLNNEQFF.

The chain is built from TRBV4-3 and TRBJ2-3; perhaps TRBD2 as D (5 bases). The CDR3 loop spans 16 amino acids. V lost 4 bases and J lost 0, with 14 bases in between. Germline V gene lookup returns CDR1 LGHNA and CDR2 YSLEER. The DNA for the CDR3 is TGCGCCAGCAGCCGAGAGCGGTTCTCTAGCACAGATACGCAGTATTTT. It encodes CASSRERFSSTDTQYF.

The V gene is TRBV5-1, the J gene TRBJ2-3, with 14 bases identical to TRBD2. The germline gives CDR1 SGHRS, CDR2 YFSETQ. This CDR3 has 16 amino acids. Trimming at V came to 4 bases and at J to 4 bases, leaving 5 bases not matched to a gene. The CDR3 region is CASSQGTSGSPDTQYF. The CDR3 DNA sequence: TGCGCCAGCAGCCAGGGGACTAGCGGGAGTCCAGATACGCAGTATTTT.

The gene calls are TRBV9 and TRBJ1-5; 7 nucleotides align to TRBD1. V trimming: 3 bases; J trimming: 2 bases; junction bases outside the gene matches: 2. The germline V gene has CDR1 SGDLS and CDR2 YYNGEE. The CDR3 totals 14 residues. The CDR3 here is CASSEGAGNQPQHF. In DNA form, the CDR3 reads TGTGCCAGCAGCGAGGGGGCTGGCAATCAGCCCCAGCATTTT. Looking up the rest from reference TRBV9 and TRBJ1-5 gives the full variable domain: DSGVTQTPKHLITATGQRVTLRCSPRSGDLSVYWYQQSLDQGLQFLIQYYNGEERAKGNILERFSAQQFPDLHSELNLSSLELGDSALYFCASSEGAGNQPQHFGDGTRLSIL.

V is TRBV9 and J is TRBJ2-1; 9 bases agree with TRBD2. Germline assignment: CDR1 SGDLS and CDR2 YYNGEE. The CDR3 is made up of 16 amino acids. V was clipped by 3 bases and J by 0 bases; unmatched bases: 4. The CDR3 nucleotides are TGTGCCAGCAGCGCTCTAGCGGGAATCTCCTACAATGAGCAGTTCTTC. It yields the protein CASSALAGISYNEQFF.

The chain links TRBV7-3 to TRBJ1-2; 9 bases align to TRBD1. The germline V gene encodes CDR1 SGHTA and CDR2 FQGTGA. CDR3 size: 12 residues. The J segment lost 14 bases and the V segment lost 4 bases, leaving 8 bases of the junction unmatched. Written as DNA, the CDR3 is TGTGCCAGCAGCTCCCGGACAGGGGACTTAACCTTC. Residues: CASSSRTGDLTF.

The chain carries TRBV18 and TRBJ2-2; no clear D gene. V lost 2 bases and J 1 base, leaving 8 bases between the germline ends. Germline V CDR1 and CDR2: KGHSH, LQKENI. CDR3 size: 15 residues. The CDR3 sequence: CASSPSAGNTGELFF. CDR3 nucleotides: TGTGCCAGCTCACCATCGGCAGGGAACACCGGGGAGCTGTTTTTT.

The CDR3 DNA is TGTGCCAGCAGCGTAGTAGCTAGCCACACCGGGGAGCTGTTTTTT. It encodes CASSVVASHTGELFF. The rearrangement links TRBV9 to TRBJ2-2, with D perhaps TRBD2 (5 bases). Trimming pared 0 bases from V and 3 bases from J, leaving 9 bases between. CDR1 is SGDLS and CDR2 is YYNGEE in the germline V gene. CDR3 size: 15 residues. Combining the CDR3 with reference TRBV9 and TRBJ2-2 gives the whole variable domain DSGVTQTPKHLITATGQRVTLRCSPRSGDLSVYWYQQSLDQGLQFLIQYYNGEERAKGNILERFSAQQFPDLHSELNLSSLELGDSALYFCASSVVASHTGELFFGEGSRLTVL.

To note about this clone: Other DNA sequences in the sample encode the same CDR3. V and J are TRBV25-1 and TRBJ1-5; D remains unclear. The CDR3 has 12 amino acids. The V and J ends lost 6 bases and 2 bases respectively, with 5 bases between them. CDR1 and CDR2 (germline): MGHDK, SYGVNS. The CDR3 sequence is CASRQGNQPQHF. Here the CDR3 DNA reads TGTGCCAGCAGGCAGGGCAATCAGCCCCAGCATTTT.

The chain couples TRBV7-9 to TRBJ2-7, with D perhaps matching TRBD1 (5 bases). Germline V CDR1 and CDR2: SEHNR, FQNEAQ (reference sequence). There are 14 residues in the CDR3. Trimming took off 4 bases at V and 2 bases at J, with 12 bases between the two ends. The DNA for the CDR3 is TGTGCCAGCAGCTCGGGCCAGGGAACCTACGAGCAGTACTTC. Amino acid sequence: CASSSGQGTYEQYF. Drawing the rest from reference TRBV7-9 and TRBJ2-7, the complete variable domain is DTGVSQNPRHKITKRGQNVTFRCDPISEHNRLYWYRQTLGQGPEFLTYFQNEAQLEKSRLLSDRFSAERPKGSFSTLEIQRTEQGDSAMYLCASSSGQGTYEQYFGPGTRLTVT.